Below are 10 T cell receptor beta chains sequenced from a single sample in a study of blood T cell repertoires in COVID-19. Method: immunoSEQ multiplex PCR; TCRdb's copy keeps in-frame clones and lacks some. Among about 230,000 clones listed, about 80% were seen once. Sequencing was carried out using peripheral blood. The receptors derive from a man aged 45-65 years with active or convalescent COVID-19.

The rearrangement uses TRBV27 and TRBJ2-7; 10 bases agree with TRBD1. The CDR3 sequence is 15 residues long. V trimming: 7 bases; J trimming: 5 bases; junction bases outside the gene matches: 11. Germline loops: CDR1 MNHEY, CDR2 SMNVEV (reference sequence). The CDR3 is CASKPIGQGGHEQYF. DNA of the CDR3: TGTGCCAGCAAGCCTATCGGACAGGGGGGTCACGAGCAGTACTTC.

This clone came up once. The gene calls are TRBV19 and TRBJ1-4; 7 bases match TRBD1. CDR3 length: 14 residues. Per the germline V gene, CDR1 is LNHDA and CDR2 is SQIVND (reference sequence). The V and J ends lost 6 bases and 3 bases, in that order; junction bases with no gene match: 4. In DNA form, the CDR3 reads TGTGCCAGTAGGATCCAGGGGGCTAATGAAAAACTGTTTTTT. This encodes CASRIQGANEKLFF. Full variable domain (outside the CDR3, taken from reference TRBV19 and TRBJ1-4): DGGITQSPKYLFRKEGQNVTLSCEQNLNHDAMYWYRQDPGQGLRLIYYSQIVNDFQKGDIAEGYSVSREKKESFPLTVTSAQKNPTAFYLCASRIQGANEKLFFGSGTQLSVL.

The rearrangement uses TRBV6-5 and TRBJ1-1; 9 bases agree with TRBD1. Germline trimming cut 3 bases from V and 11 bases from J; bases unmatched to any gene: 7. The germline gives CDR1 MNHEY, CDR2 SVGAGI. This CDR3 is 13 amino acids long. The CDR3: CASSYGDRVKAFF. The CDR3 DNA reads TGTGCCAGCAGTTATGGGGACAGGGTAAAGGCTTTCTTT.

The chain has TRBV6-1 and TRBJ2-3; 8 bases map to TRBD1. V lost 3 bases and J lost 3; bases outside the gene matches: 8. This CDR3 is built from 16 residues. Looked up from germline, CDR1 is MNHNS and CDR2 is SASEGT. CDR3 region: CASSDWTGIGTDTQYF. The CDR3 nucleotides are TGTGCCAGCAGTGACTGGACAGGGATAGGAACAGATACGCAGTATTTT.

This chain connects TRBV5-6 to TRBJ1-2; no clear D. The CDR3 contains 15 residues. V lost 0 bases, J lost 4 bases, and 13 bases lay in between. Germline loops: CDR1 SGHDT, CDR2 YYEEEE. CDR3 sequence: CASSLAILVPYGYTF. In DNA form, the CDR3 reads TGTGCCAGCAGCTTGGCTATTCTGGTACCCTATGGCTACACCTTC.

V and J are TRBV5-1 and TRBJ2-1, with a tentative D call TRBD1 (6 bases). CDR3 size: 15 residues. From germline, CDR1 is SGHRS and CDR2 YFSETQ. Trimming stripped 1 base from V and 7 bases from J, with 15 bases between. The CDR3 region has the DNA TGCGCCAGCAGCTTGACAGGGAGATTAGGGAATGAGCAGTTCTTC. This encodes CASSLTGRLGNEQFF.

This rearrangement joins TRBV11-2 to TRBJ2-7; 11 bases map to TRBD1. This CDR3 is 16 amino acids long. The junction had 11 bases not matched to a gene; V was cut back by 4 bases and J by 6 bases. The V gene's germline CDR1 is SGHAT and CDR2 FQNNGV. The CDR3 sequence is CASSSRGQGGRGEQYF. CDR3 coding DNA: TGTGCCAGCAGCTCCCGGGGACAGGGGGGACGGGGCGAGCAGTACTTC.

The chain couples TRBV5-1 to TRBJ2-3, with 11 nucleotides matching TRBD2. V lost 2 bases and J lost 2; bases outside the gene matches: 4. The CDR3 runs 16 residues. Germline V lookup: CDR1 SGHRS, CDR2 YFSETQ. The CDR3 here is CASSLGSGGVTDTQYF. CDR3 nucleotide sequence: TGCGCCAGCAGCTTAGGTAGCGGGGGGGTCACAGATACGCAGTATTTT. The whole variable domain, remainder taken from reference TRBV5-1 and TRBJ2-3, is KAGVTQTPRYLIKTRGQQVTLSCSPISGHRSVSWYQQTPGQGLQFLFEYFSETQRNKGNFPGRFSGRQFSNSRSEMNVSTLELGDSALYLCASSLGSGGVTDTQYFGPGTRLTVL.

The J gene is TRBJ1-4, the V gene TRBV11-2; D remains ambiguous. The CDR3 covers 14 residues. Per the germline V gene, CDR1 is SGHAT and CDR2 is FQNNGV. The V end lost 2 bases, the J end lost 7 bases, and 11 bases lay between the germline ends. CDR3 in amino acids: CASSLPPEGEKLFF. The DNA of the CDR3 is TGTGCCAGCAGCTTACCTCCGGAGGGTGAAAAACTGTTTTTT.

V is TRBV4-1 and J is TRBJ2-3, with D tentatively TRBD2 (5 bases). Germline V gene data show CDR1 as MGHRA and CDR2 as YSYEKL. The CDR3 is 14 amino acids. V lost 6 bases to trimming and J lost 5 bases, with 15 bases between them. CDR3 sequence: CASSYSGLRDTQYF. DNA of the CDR3: TGCGCCAGCAGTTACAGCGGATTGAGAGATACGCAGTATTTT.